This T cell receptor beta chain was identified in a study of blood T cells in healthy people across ages. About this clonotype itself: The antigen remains undetermined.

Study-level points and caveats: Versus aged donors, long-lived donors had higher diversity and more naive CD4+ cells. Diversity of TCR beta per million T cells declined in a roughly linear way with age. Diversity estimates from one million T cells were considered underestimates.

For the second PCR, which ran for about 6 to 11 cycles, a sample-barcoded 5' primer and a J-beta primer mix were used. TCRdb used MiXCR to reprocess the 5' RACE reads, holding one entry per CDR3 protein. This table has some 640,000 distinct CDR3 sequences, about half appearing once. The CDR3 sequence is 15 residues long. V gave up 0 bases and J gave up 5 bases, with 14 bases separating them. CDR1 and CDR2 from the germline V gene are LNHNV and YYDKDF (reference sequence). V and J are TRBV15 and TRBJ2-7; no clear D gene. The sequenced sample was blood. The clonotype comes from an older woman in good health. CDR3 sequence: CATSRDWAGMDEQYF. DNA of the CDR3: TGTGCCACCAGCAGAGATTGGGCTGGGATGGACGAGCAGTACTTC.